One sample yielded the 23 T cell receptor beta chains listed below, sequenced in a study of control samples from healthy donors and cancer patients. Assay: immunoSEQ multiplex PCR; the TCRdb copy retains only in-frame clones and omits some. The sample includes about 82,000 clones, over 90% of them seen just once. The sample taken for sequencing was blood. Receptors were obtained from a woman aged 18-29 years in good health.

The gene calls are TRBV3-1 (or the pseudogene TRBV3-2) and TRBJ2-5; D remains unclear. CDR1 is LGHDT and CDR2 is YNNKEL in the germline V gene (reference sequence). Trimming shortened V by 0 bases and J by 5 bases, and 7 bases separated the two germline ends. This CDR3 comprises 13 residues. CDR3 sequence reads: CASSQDRTETQYF. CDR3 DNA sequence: TGTGCCAGCAGCCAAGATAGGACCGAGACCCAGTACTTC.

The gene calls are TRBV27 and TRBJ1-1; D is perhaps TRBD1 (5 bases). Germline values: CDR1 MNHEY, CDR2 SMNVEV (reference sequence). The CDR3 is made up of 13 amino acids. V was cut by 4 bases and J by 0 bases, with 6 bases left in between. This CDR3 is CASSWGMNTEAFF. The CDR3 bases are TGTGCCAGCAGTTGGGGGATGAACACTGAAGCTTTCTTT.

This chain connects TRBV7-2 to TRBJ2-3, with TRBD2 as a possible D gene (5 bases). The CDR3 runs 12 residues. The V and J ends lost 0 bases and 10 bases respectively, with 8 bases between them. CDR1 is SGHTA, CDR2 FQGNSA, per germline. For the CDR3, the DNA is TGTGCCAGCAGCTTAGCGGGAGTGTCGCAGTATTTT. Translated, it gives CASSLAGVSQYF.

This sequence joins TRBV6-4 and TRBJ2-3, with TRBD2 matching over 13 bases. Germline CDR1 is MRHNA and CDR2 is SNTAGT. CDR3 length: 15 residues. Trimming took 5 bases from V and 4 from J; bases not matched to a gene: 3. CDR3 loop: CASSRLAGGSDTQYF. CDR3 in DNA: TGTGCCAGCAGTCGACTAGCGGGGGGCTCAGATACGCAGTATTTT.

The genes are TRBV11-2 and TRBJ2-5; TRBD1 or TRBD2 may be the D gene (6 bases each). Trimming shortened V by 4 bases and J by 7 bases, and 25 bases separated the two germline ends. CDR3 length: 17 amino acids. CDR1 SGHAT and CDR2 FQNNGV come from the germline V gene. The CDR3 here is CASSSMGGGVFVGTQYF. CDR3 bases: TGTGCCAGCAGCTCTATGGGGGGCGGGGTCTTCGTTGGGACCCAGTACTTC.

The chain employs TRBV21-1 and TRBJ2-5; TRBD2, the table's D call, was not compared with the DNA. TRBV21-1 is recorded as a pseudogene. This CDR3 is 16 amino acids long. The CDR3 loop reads CASSNPSGGCQETQYF. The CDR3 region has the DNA TGTGCCAGCAGCAATCCTAGCGGGGGATGCCAAGAGACCCAGTACTTC.

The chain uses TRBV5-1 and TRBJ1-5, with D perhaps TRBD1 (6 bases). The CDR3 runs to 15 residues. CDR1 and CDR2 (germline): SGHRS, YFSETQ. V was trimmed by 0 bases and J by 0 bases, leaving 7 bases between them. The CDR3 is CASSLGDNSNQPQHF. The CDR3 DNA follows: TGCGCCAGCAGCTTGGGGGACAATAGCAATCAGCCCCAGCATTTT.

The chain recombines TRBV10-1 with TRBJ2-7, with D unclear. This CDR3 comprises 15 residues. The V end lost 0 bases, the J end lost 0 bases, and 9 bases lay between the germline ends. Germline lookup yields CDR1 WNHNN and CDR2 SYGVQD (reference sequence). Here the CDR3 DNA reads TGCGCCAGCAGTGAGTCCGACGGCTACTCCTACGAGCAGTACTTC. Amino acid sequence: CASSESDGYSYEQYF.

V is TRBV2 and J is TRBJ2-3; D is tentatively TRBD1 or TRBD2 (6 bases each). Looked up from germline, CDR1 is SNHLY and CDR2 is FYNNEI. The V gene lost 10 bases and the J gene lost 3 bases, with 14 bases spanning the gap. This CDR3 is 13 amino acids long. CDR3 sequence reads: CATRGGFTDTQYF. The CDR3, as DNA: TGTGCCACACGAGGGGGGTTTACAGATACGCAGTATTTT.

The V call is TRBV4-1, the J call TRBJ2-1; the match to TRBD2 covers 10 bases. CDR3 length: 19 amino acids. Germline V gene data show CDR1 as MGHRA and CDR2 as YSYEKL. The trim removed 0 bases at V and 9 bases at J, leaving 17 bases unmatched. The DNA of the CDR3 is TGCGCCAGCAGCCAAGAATCAACTTTTCGGCTAGCGGGAGCGGGTGAGCAGTTCTTC. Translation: CASSQESTFRLAGAGEQFF.

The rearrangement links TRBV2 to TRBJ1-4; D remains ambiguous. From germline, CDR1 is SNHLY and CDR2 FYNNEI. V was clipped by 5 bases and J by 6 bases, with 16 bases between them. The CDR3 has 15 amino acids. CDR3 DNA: TGTGCCAGCAGTTCCATAGTGGGTGGGGATGAAAAACTGTTTTTT. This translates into CASSSIVGGDEKLFF.

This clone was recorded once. CDR3 nucleotide sequence: TGTGCCAGCAGGGACATGACAGGGGATAATTCACCCCTCCACTTT. Amino acid sequence: CASRDMTGDNSPLHF. J is TRBJ1-6 and V is TRBV6-6, with 8 positions matching TRBD1. The J segment lost 5 bases and the V segment lost 6 bases, leaving 6 bases of the junction unmatched. CDR1 and CDR2 from the germline V gene are MNHNY and SVGAGI (reference sequence). The CDR3 spans 15 residues.

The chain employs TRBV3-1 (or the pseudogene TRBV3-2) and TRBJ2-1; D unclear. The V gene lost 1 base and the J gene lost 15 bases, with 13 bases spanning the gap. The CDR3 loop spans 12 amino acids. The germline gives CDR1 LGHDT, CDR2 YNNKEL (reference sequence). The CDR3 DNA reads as TGTGCCAGCAGCCAAGGTCCTAGTACTTGGTTCTTC. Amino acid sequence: CASSQGPSTWFF.

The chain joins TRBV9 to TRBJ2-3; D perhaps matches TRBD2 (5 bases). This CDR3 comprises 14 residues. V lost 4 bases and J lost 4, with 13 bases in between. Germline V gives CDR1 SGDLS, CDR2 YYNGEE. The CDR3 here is CASSSSERPDTQYF. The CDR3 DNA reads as TGTGCCAGCAGCTCTTCGGAGCGGCCAGATACGCAGTATTTT.

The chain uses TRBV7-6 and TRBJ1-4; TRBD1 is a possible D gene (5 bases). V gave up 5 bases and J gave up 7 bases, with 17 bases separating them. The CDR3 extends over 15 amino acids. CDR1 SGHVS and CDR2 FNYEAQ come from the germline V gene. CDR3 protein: CASSAPTGGGEKLFF. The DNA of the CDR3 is TGTGCCAGCAGCGCCCCCACGGGGGGGGGTGAAAAACTGTTTTTT.

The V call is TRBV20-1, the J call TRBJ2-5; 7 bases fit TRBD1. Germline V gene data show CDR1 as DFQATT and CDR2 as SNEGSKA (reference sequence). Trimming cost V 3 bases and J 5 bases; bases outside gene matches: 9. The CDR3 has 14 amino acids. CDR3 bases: TGCAGTGCTAGTAAGACAGGGTGGGTCGAGACCCAGTACTTC. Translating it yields CSASKTGWVETQYF.

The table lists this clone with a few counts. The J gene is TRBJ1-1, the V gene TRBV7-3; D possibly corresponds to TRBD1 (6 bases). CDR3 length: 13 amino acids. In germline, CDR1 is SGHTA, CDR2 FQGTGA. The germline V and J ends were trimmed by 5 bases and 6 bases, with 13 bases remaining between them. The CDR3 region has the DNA TGTGCCAGCAGCCTCACAGGGAGTTCTGAAGCTTTCTTT. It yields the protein CASSLTGSSEAFF.

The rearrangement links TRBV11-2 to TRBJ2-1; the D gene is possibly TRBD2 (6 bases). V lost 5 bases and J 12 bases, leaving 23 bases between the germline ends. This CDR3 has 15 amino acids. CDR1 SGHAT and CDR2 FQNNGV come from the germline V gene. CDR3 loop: CASSTGLLRWTGQFF. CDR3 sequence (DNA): TGTGCCAGCAGCACGGGACTCCTCCGTTGGACGGGGCAGTTCTTC.

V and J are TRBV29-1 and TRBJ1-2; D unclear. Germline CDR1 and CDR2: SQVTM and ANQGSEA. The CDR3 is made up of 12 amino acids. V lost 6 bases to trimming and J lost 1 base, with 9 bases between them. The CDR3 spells CSVEANNYGYTF. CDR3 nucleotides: TGCAGCGTGGAGGCAAATAACTATGGCTACACCTTC. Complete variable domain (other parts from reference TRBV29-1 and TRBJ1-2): SAVISQKPSRDICQRGTSLTIQCQVDSQVTMMFWYRQQPGQSLTLIATANQGSEATYESGFVIDKFPISRPNLTFSTLTVSNMSPEDSSIYLCSVEANNYGYTFGSGTRLTVV.

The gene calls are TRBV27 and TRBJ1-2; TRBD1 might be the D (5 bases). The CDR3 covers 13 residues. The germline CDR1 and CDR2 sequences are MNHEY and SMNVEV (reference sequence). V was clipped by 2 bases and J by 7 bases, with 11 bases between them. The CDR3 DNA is TGTGCCAGCAGTTTACGGGGGGTTGGTGGCTACACCTTC. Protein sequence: CASSLRGVGGYTF.

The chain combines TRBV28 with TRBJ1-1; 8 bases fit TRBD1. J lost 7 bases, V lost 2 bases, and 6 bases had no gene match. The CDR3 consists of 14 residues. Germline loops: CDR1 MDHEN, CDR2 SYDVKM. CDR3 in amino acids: CASSLQGAVIEAFF. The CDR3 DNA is TGTGCCAGCAGTTTACAGGGGGCCGTGATTGAAGCTTTCTTT.

The CDR3 nucleotides are TGTGCCAGCAGCTCGGTCGGGACTAGCGGGAGGTACGAGCAGTACTTC. This codes for CASSSVGTSGRYEQYF. J is TRBJ2-7 and V is TRBV5-4; 15 bases are a match to TRBD2. With 3 bases clipped from V and 4 bases from J, the junction kept 5 bases outside the gene matches. CDR1 and CDR2 from the germline V gene are SGHNT and YYREEE (reference sequence). The CDR3 is 16 amino acids.

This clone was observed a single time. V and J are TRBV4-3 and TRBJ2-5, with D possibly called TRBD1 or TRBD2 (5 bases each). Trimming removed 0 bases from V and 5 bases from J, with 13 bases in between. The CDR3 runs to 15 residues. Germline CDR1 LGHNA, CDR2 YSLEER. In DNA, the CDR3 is TGCGCCAGCAGCCAAGAGTCCGGGGCCGGGGAGACCCAGTACTTC. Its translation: CASSQESGAGETQYF.